Each of the 22 T cell receptor beta chains below was sequenced from the same sample in a study of lymphopenia after photon versus proton radiotherapy. Sequencing was performed with immunoSEQ multiplex PCR; in TCRdb, only in-frame clones are kept and a portion is missing. Of some 44,000 clones listed, around 81% are singletons. The specimen was peripheral blood, collected from a patient treated with proton-based radiotherapy. The receptors here all came from a woman in her seventies with pancreatic cancer.

The rearrangement links TRBV14 to TRBJ2-2, with D possibly being TRBD1 (6 bases). The CDR3 runs 14 residues. Trimming removed 7 bases from V and 4 bases from J, with 13 bases in between. Germline assignment: CDR1 SGHDN and CDR2 FVKESK. CDR3 nucleotide sequence: TGTGCCAGCAAGCTTACAGGGTTCACCGGGGAGCTGTTTTTT. This encodes CASKLTGFTGELFF.

The chain employs TRBV7-2 and TRBJ2-1, with 8 bases matching TRBD2. The CDR3 length is 17 residues. The V gene's germline CDR1 is SGHTA and CDR2 FQGNSA. With V trimmed by 6 bases and J by 3 bases, 13 bases remained unmatched. CDR3 sequence (DNA): TGTGCCAGCAGTAGGGGGAGCGGGAGCGGAAACTACAATGAGCAGTTCTTC. Protein product: CASSRGSGSGNYNEQFF.

In its sample, this clone was seen once. V and J are TRBV4-3 and TRBJ2-1; 7 bases are shared with TRBD2. There are 15 residues in the CDR3. Germline trimming cut 3 bases from V and 3 bases from J; bases unmatched to any gene: 5. CDR1 and CDR2 from the germline V gene are LGHNA and YSLEER. The CDR3 region is CASSQGRALYNEQFF. CDR3 DNA: TGCGCCAGCAGCCAGGGGAGGGCCCTCTACAATGAGCAGTTCTTC.

Note on this clone: Distinct nucleotide sequences in the sample also encode this CDR3. The V gene is TRBV7-9, the J gene TRBJ1-2; D is unclear. V lost 5 bases to trimming and J lost 5 bases, with 9 bases between them. The V gene's germline CDR1 is SEHNR and CDR2 FQNEAQ (reference sequence). The CDR3 is made up of 12 amino acids. CDR3 coding DNA: TGTGCCAGCAGCCCAACGAATTATGGCTACACCTTC. This translates into CASSPTNYGYTF.

This chain connects TRBV7-2 to TRBJ1-3; 7 bases agree with TRBD1. V shed 5 bases, J shed 0 bases, and the junction held 4 bases outside the gene matches. Germline V gene data show CDR1 as SGHTA and CDR2 as FQGNSA. The length of the CDR3 is 15 residues. CDR3: CASSRDSNSGNTIYF. In DNA form, the CDR3 reads TGTGCCAGCAGCCGGGACAGCAACTCTGGAAACACCATATATTTT.

The genes are TRBV6-5 and TRBJ2-7, with D perhaps being TRBD1 or TRBD2 (6 bases each). This CDR3 contains 14 residues. Germline values: CDR1 MNHEY, CDR2 SVGAGI. Trimming removed 2 bases at V and 4 bases at J, with 12 bases between. Here the CDR3 reads CASSYRGPNYEQYF. The CDR3 DNA reads TGTGCCAGCAGTTACCGGGGGCCGAATTACGAGCAGTACTTC.

The rearrangement joins TRBV5-4 to TRBJ2-5; 7 bases map to TRBD1. CDR1 and CDR2 from the germline V gene are SGHNT and YYREEE (reference sequence). V trimming: 4 bases; J trimming: 3 bases; junction bases outside the gene matches: 9. CDR3 size: 15 residues. In DNA form, the CDR3 reads TGTGCCAGCAGCCTGGGACAGTCTATCGAAGAGACCCAGTACTTC. Translating it yields CASSLGQSIEETQYF. Full variable domain (outside the CDR3, taken from reference TRBV5-4 and TRBJ2-5): ETGVTQSPTHLIKTRGQQVTLRCSSQSGHNTVSWYQQALGQGPQFIFQYYREEENGRGNFPPRFSGLQFPNYSSELNVNALELDDSALYLCASSLGQSIEETQYFGPGTRLLVL.

The V and J genes are TRBV19 and TRBJ1-1; 8 positions agree with TRBD1. The germline V gene encodes CDR1 LNHDA and CDR2 SQIVND (reference sequence). CDR3 length equals 15 residues. V lost 7 bases to trimming and J lost 1 base; unmatched junction nucleotides: 8. The CDR3 protein is CASIPRTGWNTEAFF. CDR3 coding DNA: TGTGCCAGTATTCCTCGGACAGGGTGGAACACTGAAGCTTTCTTT.

The chain is built from TRBV29-1 and TRBJ1-3, with 9 positions matching TRBD1. The germline V gene encodes CDR1 SQVTM and CDR2 ANQGSEA. V shed 4 bases and J 2 bases; nucleotides not matched to a gene: 3. This CDR3 is 14 amino acids long. CDR3 region: CSVGTGVAGNTIYF. The DNA of the CDR3 is TGCAGCGTTGGGACAGGGGTGGCTGGAAACACCATATATTTT.

The CDR3 nucleotides are TGTGCCAGCAGTTTAACAGGGCCGGGCTCTGGGGCCAACGTCCTGACTTTC. Its translation: CASSLTGPGSGANVLTF. The rearrangement uses TRBV27 and TRBJ2-6, with D tentatively TRBD1 (6 bases). V was shortened by 2 bases and J by 0 bases, with 11 bases between the two germline ends. The CDR3 covers 17 residues. The germline CDR1 and CDR2 sequences are MNHEY and SMNVEV (reference sequence).

The chain has TRBV7-9 and TRBJ2-7; maybe TRBD2 (6 bases). CDR1 is SEHNR, CDR2 FQNEAQ, per germline (reference sequence). The CDR3 covers 17 residues. The V gene lost 2 bases and the J gene lost 0 bases, with 17 bases spanning the gap. The CDR3 region has the DNA TGTGCCAGCAGCTTAATGTCGGGAGCCCCTTCCTCCTACGAGCAGTACTTC. This encodes CASSLMSGAPSSYEQYF.

V usage is TRBV5-1 and J usage is TRBJ1-1; 9 positions agree with TRBD1. CDR1 is SGHRS and CDR2 is YFSETQ in the germline V gene. J gave up 10 bases and V 4 bases, and 8 bases lay outside the gene matches. This CDR3 region has 13 residues. CDR3 coding DNA: TGCGCCAGCAGCATCGACAGGGGGTCAGTAGCTTTCTTT. It encodes CASSIDRGSVAFF.

The chain has TRBV18 and TRBJ1-4; D is unclear. Trimming shortened V by 2 bases and J by 0 bases, and 16 bases separated the two germline ends. This CDR3 has 18 residues. Germline CDR1 reads KGHSH; CDR2 reads LQKENI. CDR3 nucleotide sequence: TGTGCCAGCTCACCAATATTGGGCGGACTTGCAACTAATGAAAAACTGTTTTTT. Translation: CASSPILGGLATNEKLFF.

This clone was seen just once. CDR3 sequence reads: CASSTHPPDTQYF. In DNA form, the CDR3 reads TGTGCCAGTAGTACCCATCCCCCAGATACGCAGTATTTT. The V call is TRBV19, the J call TRBJ2-3; no reliable D call. Germline-derived CDR1 and CDR2 are LNHDA and SQIVND (reference sequence). The CDR3 has 13 amino acids. V shed 4 bases and J shed 4 bases, with 9 bases lying between them.

This clone has a handful of counts. V usage is TRBV6-5 and J usage is TRBJ1-6, with D unclear. This CDR3 region has 15 residues. Germline CDR1 reads MNHEY; CDR2 reads SVGAGI. V dropped 5 bases and J dropped 7 bases, with 15 bases sitting between them. CDR3 DNA sequence: TGTGCCAGCAGTCCCTCCGGGTCCTTCAATTCACCCCTCCACTTT. It codes for CASSPSGSFNSPLHF.

This clone was picked up a small number of times. V is TRBV28 and J is TRBJ2-7; 11 nucleotides match TRBD1. This CDR3 comprises 16 residues. Per the germline V gene, CDR1 is MDHEN and CDR2 is SYDVKM. Germline trimming cut 3 bases from V and 4 bases from J; bases unmatched to any gene: 8. The CDR3 is CASSLLRTGGAYEQYF. The CDR3 DNA reads TGTGCCAGCAGTTTGCTGAGGACAGGGGGCGCGTACGAGCAGTACTTC.

V usage is TRBV6-6 and J usage is TRBJ1-2; TRBD1 matches 11 bases. CDR3 length: 15 residues. With V trimmed by 6 bases and J by 7 bases, 10 bases remained unmatched. Germline values: CDR1 MNHNY, CDR2 SVGAGI (reference sequence). The CDR3 sequence: CASSRQPGTGGGYTF. Here the CDR3 DNA reads TGTGCCAGCAGCCGACAACCCGGGACAGGGGGTGGCTACACCTTC.

This sequence joins TRBV5-6 and TRBJ2-4; D is perhaps TRBD2 (5 bases). V was pared by 5 bases and J by 5 bases, with 17 bases between. The CDR3 contains 15 residues. The V gene's germline CDR1 is SGHDT and CDR2 YYEEEE. The CDR3 region has the DNA TGTGCCAGCAGTCCCGGGGTAGCGAGCCAAAACATTCAGTACTTC. This translates into CASSPGVASQNIQYF.

V gene TRBV28 combines with J gene TRBJ2-7; D unclear. V was cut by 7 bases and J by 1 base, with 14 bases left in between. Germline-derived CDR1 and CDR2 are MDHEN and SYDVKM. This CDR3 is built from 14 residues. CDR3 region: CASTFGAKSYEQYF. Here the CDR3 DNA reads TGTGCCAGCACTTTTGGAGCAAAGTCCTACGAGCAGTACTTC. The full variable domain, with the rest looked up from reference TRBV28 and TRBJ2-7, is DVKVTQSSRYLVKRTGEKVFLECVQDMDHENMFWYRQDPGLGLRLIYFSYDVKMKEKGDIPEGYSVSREKKERFSLILESASTNQTSMYLCASTFGAKSYEQYFGPGTRLTVT.

The chain employs TRBV21-1 and TRBJ2-1; the tabulated D call, TRBD2, remains unverified against the DNA. TRBV21-1 represents a pseudogene. The CDR3 loop spans 17 amino acids. CDR3 protein: CASSNSWTWVTLNEQFF. The CDR3, as DNA: TGTGCCAGCAGCAACAGTTGGACTTGGGTAACACTCAATGAGCAGTTCTTC.

In DNA form, the CDR3 reads TGTGCCAGCAGCTTGGCCGGCGGTAGCAATCAGCCCCAGCATTTT. Protein product: CASSLAGGSNQPQHF. The chain carries TRBV5-6 and TRBJ1-5; D remains unclear. V was pared by 0 bases and J by 0 bases, with 7 bases between. The CDR3 runs to 15 residues. Germline CDR1 is SGHDT and CDR2 is YYEEEE.

This chain uses TRBV9 with TRBJ2-7; 9 bases map to TRBD2. The CDR3 covers 17 residues. Germline trimming cut 2 bases from V and 2 bases from J; bases unmatched to any gene: 11. Germline CDR1 SGDLS, CDR2 YYNGEE. In DNA form, the CDR3 reads TGTGCCAGCAGCGTGGGGCCTAGCGGGGTGGGGACCTACGAGCAGTACTTC. It yields the protein CASSVGPSGVGTYEQYF.